A selection of T cell receptor beta chains follows, all from one sample in a study of neoadjuvant anti-PD-1 for oral cavity cancer. The data were produced by immunoSEQ multiplex PCR, yet TCRdb's version contains in-frame clones alone and is incomplete. Of approximately 30,000 clones listed, about 80% were seen once; the top ten hold under 3.5%. The material was PBMCs, obtained after nivolumab (anti-PD-1) treatment. Receptor source: a person between 35 and 79 years old with oral cavity squamous cell carcinoma. CDR3s include the opening cysteine and the closing phenylalanine or tryptophan. D genes are given only for firm matches. The size of a clone is reported for some rows only, either as once, few or many, or as a class for expanded clones.

J: TRBJ2-3; D: -; size: -; length: 13; V: TRBV6-4; DNA: TGTGCCAGCAGTGACCTCGTATCAGATACGCAGTATTTT; CDR3: CASSDLVSDTQYF
J: TRBJ1-5; D: TRBD1; size: -; length: 15; V: TRBV2; DNA: TGTGCCAGCACCGTCCGACAGGGTGGGGGTCAGCCCCAGCATTTT; CDR3: CASTVRQGGGQPQHF
J: TRBJ2-5; D: -; size: -; length: 13; V: TRBV6-1; DNA: TGTGCCAGCAGTTATACACAGACGGGGACCCAGTACTTC; CDR3: CASSYTQTGTQYF
J: TRBJ2-7; D: -; size: -; length: 14; V: TRBV5-6; DNA: TGTGCCAGCAGCTATTCAGGGGACCTCTACGAGCAGTACTTC; CDR3: CASSYSGDLYEQYF
J: TRBJ1-1; D: TRBD1; size: -; length: 15; V: TRBV19; DNA: TGTGCCAGTAGTACCAAGACAGGGGTGAACACTGAAGCTTTCTTT; CDR3: CASSTKTGVNTEAFF
J: TRBJ2-2; D: -; size: -; length: 15; V: TRBV7-6; DNA: TGTGCCAGCAGCTTCGGGGGCTACTACACCGGGGAGCTGTTTTTT; CDR3: CASSFGGYYTGELFF
J: TRBJ2-7; D: -; size: -; length: 12; V: TRBV2; DNA: TGTGCCAGCAGGTTATCGGGATTCCAAACGTACTTC; CDR3: CASRLSGFQTYF
J: TRBJ1-5; D: TRBD1; size: once; length: 18; V: TRBV6-1; DNA: TGTGCCAGCAGTGTAAGGCGCAACGCAGGGGGCGGTTATCAGCCCCAGCATTTT; CDR3: CASSVRRNAGGGYQPQHF
J: TRBJ2-7; D: TRBD2; size: -; length: 14; V: TRBV6-6; DNA: TGTGCCAGCACCTCAAGCGGGGGGGACTACGAGCAGTACTTC; CDR3: CASTSSGGDYEQYF
J: TRBJ1-1; D: -; size: -; length: 15; V: TRBV4-3; DNA: TGCGCCAGCAGCTCACTAATGGGGGCGAGGACTGAAGCTTTCTTT; CDR3: CASSSLMGARTEAFF
J: TRBJ1-1; D: -; size: -; length: 14; V: TRBV2; DNA: TGTGCCAGCAGCTCTGGAACCATGAACACTGAAGCTTTCTTT; CDR3: CASSSGTMNTEAFF
J: TRBJ1-2; D: -; size: -; length: 14; V: TRBV28; DNA: TGTGCCAGCGGTAGGGCCAACCAGGTCTATGGCTACACCTTC; CDR3: CASGRANQVYGYTF
J: TRBJ2-2; D: TRBD1; size: -; length: 15; V: TRBV5-6; DNA: TGTGCCAGCAAGAGTCGTTTGGGACAGGCCGGGGAGCTGTTTTTT; CDR3: CASKSRLGQAGELFF
J: TRBJ1-1; D: -; size: -; length: 13; V: TRBV29-1; DNA: TGCAGCGTTGAACTCAGCATGAACACTGAAGCTTTCTTT; CDR3: CSVELSMNTEAFF
J: TRBJ2-3; D: -; size: -; length: 15; V: TRBV10-1; DNA: TGCGCCAGCAGTGAGTCAAGGGGCCGCACAGATACGCAGTATTTT; CDR3: CASSESRGRTDTQYF
J: TRBJ1-4; D: -; size: -; length: 12; V: TRBV5-6; DNA: TGTGCCAGCAGCTTCAACCAGGAAAAACTGTTTTTT; CDR3: CASSFNQEKLFF
J: TRBJ2-7; D: TRBD1; size: -; length: 14; V: TRBV4-1; DNA: TGCGCCAGCAGCCAAGACGACAGGGCCTACGAGCAGTACTTC; CDR3: CASSQDDRAYEQYF
J: TRBJ2-5; D: TRBD1; size: -; length: 17; V: TRBV19; DNA: TGTGCCAGTAGTACCCTCCCACAGGGGCTTCCGGGGGAGACCCAGTACTTC; CDR3: CASSTLPQGLPGETQYF
J: TRBJ2-4; D: -; size: -; length: 17; V: TRBV4-1; DNA: TGCGCCAGCAGCCAACAACAGGACACAATAGCCAAAAACATTCAGTACTTC; CDR3: CASSQQQDTIAKNIQYF
J: TRBJ2-7; D: -; size: -; length: 15; V: TRBV7-2; DNA: TGTGCCAGCAGCTTAGACCCAAACCCAGCCTACGAGCAGTACTTC; CDR3: CASSLDPNPAYEQYF
J: TRBJ1-5; D: -; size: medium-sized; length: 13; V: TRBV18; DNA: TGTGCCAGCTCACCCAAAGAGGATCAGCCCCAGCATTTT; CDR3: CASSPKEDQPQHF
J: TRBJ1-5; D: TRBD1; size: -; length: 15; V: TRBV7-2; DNA: TGTGCCAGCAGCTTAAACAGGGGAAACAATCAGCCCCAGCATTTT; CDR3: CASSLNRGNNQPQHF
J: TRBJ2-3; D: TRBD2; size: -; length: 16; V: TRBV7-7; DNA: TGTGCCAGCAGCCCTACCGGGGGGGGTAGCACAGATACGCAGTATTTT; CDR3: CASSPTGGGSTDTQYF
J: TRBJ1-3; D: TRBD1; size: -; length: 15; V: TRBV5-1; DNA: TGCGCCAGCAGAGGGGGCGATTCCTCTGGAAACACCATATATTTT; CDR3: CASRGGDSSGNTIYF
J: TRBJ2-7; D: -; size: -; length: 16; V: TRBV7-8; DNA: TGTGCCAGCAGCTTATGGAGGGGGGTCCCGGGCTACGAGCAGTACTTC; CDR3: CASSLWRGVPGYEQYF
J: TRBJ1-2; D: -; size: -; length: 12; V: TRBV6-1; DNA: TGTGCCAGCAGTGAAGCTAACTATGGCTACACCTTC; CDR3: CASSEANYGYTF
J: TRBJ1-6; D: TRBD1; size: few; length: 17; V: TRBV10-3; DNA: TGTGCCATCAGTGAGACGGGGGCAGGGGGATCTGGATCACCCCTCCACTTT; CDR3: CAISETGAGGSGSPLHF
J: TRBJ1-2; D: -; size: -; length: 16; V: TRBV19; DNA: TGTGCCAGTAGTATGACTGGGGAAACCGCTAACTATGGCTACACCTTC; CDR3: CASSMTGETANYGYTF
J: TRBJ2-7; D: -; size: -; length: 13; V: TRBV15; DNA: TGTGCCACCAGCAGAGACAGGGAAGACGAGCAGTACTTC; CDR3: CATSRDREDEQYF
J: TRBJ2-5; D: -; size: few; length: 14; V: TRBV10-3; DNA: TGTGCCATCAGTCCGGGGCTAGATCAAGAGACCCAGTACTTC; CDR3: CAISPGLDQETQYF
J: TRBJ1-1; D: -; size: -; length: 12; V: TRBV29-1; DNA: TGCAGCGTTTTTGAGGGGTACACTGAAGCTTTCTTT; CDR3: CSVFEGYTEAFF
J: TRBJ2-3; D: TRBD2; size: -; length: 15; V: TRBV19; DNA: TGTGCCAGTAGTATACTAGCGGGGACCACAGATACGCAGTATTTT; CDR3: CASSILAGTTDTQYF
J: TRBJ2-7; D: TRBD1; size: -; length: 14; V: TRBV19; DNA: TGTGCCAGTCACCCCGGGGACAGGGCCCACGAGCAGTACTTC; CDR3: CASHPGDRAHEQYF
J: TRBJ1-1; D: -; size: -; length: 16; V: TRBV6-1; DNA: TGTGCCAGCAGTGTGGAGGCAGGATCTTTGAACACTGAAGCTTTCTTT; CDR3: CASSVEAGSLNTEAFF
J: TRBJ1-1; D: -; size: -; length: 13; V: TRBV18; DNA: TGTGCCAGCTCACCACCGATGGGGGGCCTAGCTTTCTTT; CDR3: CASSPPMGGLAFF
J: TRBJ1-2; D: TRBD1; size: once; length: 16; V: TRBV4-2; DNA: TGTGCCAGCAGCCAAGAAGATGGGGACAGGGTCGATGGCTACACCTTC; CDR3: CASSQEDGDRVDGYTF
J: TRBJ1-1; D: -; size: -; length: 12; V: TRBV4-3; DNA: TGCGCCAGCAGCCAAGGGCGCTCTGAAGCTTTCTTT; CDR3: CASSQGRSEAFF
J: TRBJ1-1; D: -; size: few; length: 13; V: TRBV25-1; DNA: TGTGCCAGCAGTGTGGGGGGTAACACTGAAGCTTTCTTT; CDR3: CASSVGGNTEAFF
J: TRBJ1-3; D: -; size: -; length: 15; V: TRBV2; DNA: TGTGCCAGCAGCCCAACACCTAACTCTGGAAACACCATATATTTT; CDR3: CASSPTPNSGNTIYF
J: TRBJ2-7; D: TRBD1; size: -; length: 15; V: TRBV5-5; DNA: TGTGCCAGCAGCCCCGGGACAGGGGGCTTCTACGAGCAGTACTTC; CDR3: CASSPGTGGFYEQYF
J: TRBJ1-2; D: TRBD1; size: -; length: 12; V: TRBV7-2; DNA: TGTGCCAGCAGCCTGGACAGGGGGCACTCTACCTTC; CDR3: CASSLDRGHSTF
J: TRBJ1-2; D: TRBD1; size: -; length: 11; V: TRBV6-5; DNA: TGTGCCACTGCAGGGGGGGCTGGCTACACCTTC; CDR3: CATAGGAGYTF
J: TRBJ1-2; D: -; size: -; length: 13; V: TRBV7-2; DNA: TGTGCCAGCAGCCGGGACGGAAACTATGGCTACACCTTC; CDR3: CASSRDGNYGYTF
J: TRBJ2-7; D: TRBD1; size: -; length: 16; V: TRBV9; DNA: TGTGCCAGCAGCGTAGGAGGGACAGGGGGGTCCTACGAGCAGTACTTC; CDR3: CASSVGGTGGSYEQYF
J: TRBJ2-3; D: TRBD2; size: -; length: 16; V: TRBV5-6; DNA: TGTGCCAGCAGCCCAGGACTAGCGGGGGGGCTAGGGACGCAGTATTTT; CDR3: CASSPGLAGGLGTQYF
J: TRBJ2-7; D: TRBD1; size: -; length: 14; V: TRBV6-1; DNA: TGTGCCAGCAGGATACCGGGACAGGGGGGCGAGCAGTACTTC; CDR3: CASRIPGQGGEQYF
J: TRBJ2-1; D: -; size: -; length: 13; V: TRBV2; DNA: TGTGCCAGCGGTGCGGTTCCCTACAATGAGCAGTTCTTC; CDR3: CASGAVPYNEQFF
J: TRBJ2-5; D: TRBD1; size: -; length: 15; V: TRBV7-7; DNA: TGTGCCAGCAGCGTCGGGACAGGGGGACCAGAGACCCAGTACTTC; CDR3: CASSVGTGGPETQYF
J: TRBJ1-1; D: TRBD1; size: -; length: 15; V: TRBV5-4; DNA: TGTGCCAGCAGCTTTCCGGGACAGATGAACACTGAAGCTTTCTTT; CDR3: CASSFPGQMNTEAFF